Shown below are 21 T cell receptor beta chains from a single sample sequenced in a study of PD-1 blockade in classical Hodgkin lymphoma. Every patient had relapsed following autologous stem cell transplantation, and cohorts differed in brentuximab vedotin exposure. TCRdb's copy holds only in-frame clones and misses some; the assay was immunoSEQ multiplex PCR. The sample yields 12,000 or so clones, more than 75% seen once. The specimen was peripheral blood mononuclear cells (PBMCs), collected at baseline. Receptor source: a human donor with classical Hodgkin lymphoma.

This sequence joins TRBV9 and TRBJ1-2; no firm D call. CDR1 and CDR2 from the germline V gene are SGDLS and YYNGEE. Trimming took 7 bases from V and 12 from J, leaving 19 bases between them. This CDR3 is 12 amino acids long. Here the CDR3 reads CASGTDAIINTF. CDR3 bases: TGTGCCAGCGGAACCGACGCGATTATAAACACCTTC.

The chain employs TRBV19 and TRBJ1-1; D gene ambiguous. Germline V gene sequence: CDR1 LNHDA, CDR2 SQIVND (reference sequence). The CDR3 totals 15 residues. The ends were cut back, 1 base at V and 3 bases at J, with 12 bases in the middle. CDR3 region: CASSIVPGVHTEAFF. In DNA form, the CDR3 reads TGTGCCAGTAGTATAGTCCCCGGGGTTCACACTGAAGCTTTCTTT.

This sequence joins TRBV11-3 and TRBJ2-2; D is uncertain. The germline V gene encodes CDR1 SGHNT and CDR2 YENEEA. Trimming left V 8 bases short and J 3 bases short, with 13 bases between. The CDR3 spans 14 residues. In DNA form, the CDR3 reads TGTGCCAGCGGTTCTGGCGTTTACACCGGGGAGCTGTTTTTT. This gives the protein CASGSGVYTGELFF.

This chain links TRBV13 with TRBJ2-3; TRBD1 might be the D (5 bases). Trimming pared 6 bases from V and 2 bases from J, leaving 12 bases between. Germline V CDR1 and CDR2: PRHDT, FYEKMQ (reference sequence). The CDR3 loop spans 14 amino acids. CDR3 DNA sequence: TGTGCCAGCAGTCGAGGACACACCACAGATACGCAGTATTTT. Protein product: CASSRGHTTDTQYF.

The V call is TRBV5-1, the J call TRBJ1-4, with 11 bases that match TRBD1. The V gene's germline CDR1 is SGHRS and CDR2 YFSETQ. The CDR3 is 16 amino acids. The V segment lost 5 bases and the J segment 8 bases; nucleotides outside the gene matches: 11. The CDR3 coding sequence is TGCGCCAGCAGTCCATTAGCGGGACAGGGGGTGGAAAAACTGTTTTTT. It translates to CASSPLAGQGVEKLFF.

The chain combines TRBV6-5 with TRBJ1-2; D is perhaps TRBD1 (5 bases). The germline gives CDR1 MNHEY, CDR2 SVGAGI. Trimming stripped 2 bases from V and 2 bases from J, with 9 bases between. The CDR3 is 14 residues long. The CDR3 loop is CASSYGTANYGYTF. In nucleotides, the CDR3 is TGTGCCAGCAGTTACGGGACCGCAAACTATGGCTACACCTTC.

This chain joins TRBV7-9 and TRBJ1-4; 7 bases line up with TRBD1. V was clipped by 5 bases and J by 5 bases; unmatched bases: 5. CDR1 and CDR2 (germline): SEHNR, FQNEAQ (reference sequence). The CDR3 length is 14 residues. The CDR3 is CASSPGTVNEKLFF. Here the CDR3 DNA reads TGTGCCAGCAGCCCCGGGACAGTGAATGAAAAACTGTTTTTT.

The V call is TRBV27, the J call TRBJ2-6, with D uncertain. CDR3 size: 16 residues. CDR1 and CDR2 from the germline V gene are MNHEY and SMNVEV (reference sequence). Deletions cut 4 bases from V and 2 bases from J, with 12 bases between. CDR3 sequence (DNA): TGTGCCAGCAGTTCCCCCTCTGGTGCTGGGGCCAACGTCCTGACTTTC. This encodes CASSSPSGAGANVLTF.

The chain links TRBV5-1 to TRBJ1-6; D uncertain. The V end lost 4 bases, the J end lost 7 bases, and 6 bases lay between the germline ends. Germline CDR1 reads SGHRS; CDR2 reads YFSETQ. The length of the CDR3 is 12 residues. CDR3 nucleotide sequence: TGCGCCAGCAGCGAGTTGAATTCACCCCTCCACTTT. This gives the protein CASSELNSPLHF.

The chain carries TRBV7-9 and TRBJ2-1, with D uncertain. This CDR3 comprises 12 residues. The V gene lost 7 bases and the J gene lost 5 bases, with 9 bases spanning the gap. The germline V gene has CDR1 SEHNR and CDR2 FQNEAQ (reference sequence). CDR3 in amino acids: CASTSNHNEQFF. CDR3 DNA: TGTGCCAGCACCTCGAACCACAATGAGCAGTTCTTC.

Only one count was recorded for this clone. The chain recombines TRBV28 with TRBJ1-1; D possibly corresponds to TRBD1 (5 bases). CDR3 size: 16 residues. V dropped 2 bases and J dropped 0 bases, with 13 bases sitting between them. Germline values: CDR1 MDHEN, CDR2 SYDVKM. CDR3 protein: CASSLGGDLMNTEAFF. The DNA of the CDR3 is TGTGCCAGCAGTTTAGGAGGGGACCTCATGAACACTGAAGCTTTCTTT.

The genes are TRBV11-1 and TRBJ2-7; D is possibly TRBD1 or TRBD2 (5 bases each). V lost 3 bases to trimming and J lost 1 base, with 10 bases between them. Germline V gene lookup returns CDR1 SGHAT and CDR2 FQDESV (reference sequence). The CDR3 covers 14 residues. This CDR3 is CASSFGTESYEQYF. CDR3 DNA sequence: TGTGCCAGCAGCTTCGGGACGGAATCCTACGAGCAGTACTTC.

The rearrangement joins TRBV7-3 to TRBJ2-3; weak D call: TRBD2 (6 bases). Germline lookup yields CDR1 SGHTA and CDR2 FQGTGA. V was clipped by 4 bases and J by 3 bases, with 14 bases between them. The CDR3 is 15 residues long. CDR3 nucleotides: TGTGCCAGCAGCTCGACACTAGGAGGGACAGATACGCAGTATTTT. It translates to CASSSTLGGTDTQYF. Full variable domain (remainder filled in from reference TRBV7-3 and TRBJ2-3): GAGVSQTPSNKVTEKGKYVELRCDPISGHTALYWYRQSLGQGPEFLIYFQGTGAADDSGLPNDRFFAVRPEGSVSTLKIQRTERGDSAVYLCASSSTLGGTDTQYFGPGTRLTVL.

This clone was detected once. V is TRBV29-1 and J is TRBJ1-2; D gene unclear. Germline CDR1 and CDR2: SQVTM and ANQGSEA. V dropped 7 bases and J dropped 7 bases, with 16 bases sitting between them. The CDR3 has 12 residues. The CDR3 sequence: CSAIGLDLGYTF. CDR3 in DNA: TGCAGCGCAATTGGGCTGGACCTTGGCTACACCTTC.

The V and J genes are TRBV7-9 and TRBJ1-1, with D hard to call. Germline V gene lookup returns CDR1 SEHNR and CDR2 FQNEAQ (reference sequence). The CDR3 loop spans 13 amino acids. The V end was cut by 1 base, the J end by 3 bases, with 6 bases between. CDR3 in amino acids: CASSLGAYTEAFF. CDR3 in DNA: TGTGCCAGCAGCTTAGGCGCTTACACTGAAGCTTTCTTT.

This clone was detected a few times. The chain is built from TRBV30 and TRBJ1-1, with D uncertain. This CDR3 spans 12 amino acids. Per germline, CDR1 GTSNPN and CDR2 SVGIG (reference sequence). V lost 1 base and J lost 0, with 3 bases in between. This CDR3 reads CAWSGLNTEAFF. For the CDR3, the DNA is TGTGCCTGGAGTGGCCTGAACACTGAAGCTTTCTTT. The full variable domain, its missing parts supplied by reference TRBV30 and TRBJ1-1, is SQTIHQWPATLVQPVGSPLSLECTVEGTSNPNLYWYRQAAGRGLQLLFYSVGIGQISSEVPQNLSASRPQDRQFILSSKKLLLSDSGFYLCAWSGLNTEAFFGQGTRLTVV.

The table lists this clone with a few counts. The chain has TRBV9 and TRBJ2-3, with D unclear. The germline V gene encodes CDR1 SGDLS and CDR2 YYNGEE. V dropped 6 bases and J dropped 5 bases, with 13 bases sitting between them. This CDR3 spans 13 amino acids. CDR3 sequence reads: CASNPAELDTQYF. For the CDR3, the DNA is TGTGCCAGCAATCCTGCGGAACTAGATACGCAGTATTTT.

This chain links TRBV4-3 with TRBJ1-5; D unclear. The V end was cut by 0 bases, the J end by 1 base, with 13 bases between. Germline CDR1 and CDR2: LGHNA and YSLEER. The CDR3 has 17 residues. The CDR3 loop reads CASSQDRPPGSNQPQHF. The DNA for the CDR3 is TGCGCCAGCAGCCAAGATCGGCCCCCCGGGAGCAATCAGCCCCAGCATTTT.

The chain combines TRBV11-2 with TRBJ1-1; 10 bases map to TRBD1. In germline, CDR1 is SGHAT, CDR2 FQNNGV. The ends lost 3 bases at V and 7 bases at J; junction bases unmatched: 20. This CDR3 is 19 amino acids long. CDR3: CASSFPWTGGDSGPSEAFF. CDR3 nucleotide sequence: TGTGCCAGCAGCTTTCCCTGGACAGGGGGGGACTCCGGACCCAGTGAAGCTTTCTTT.

The J gene is TRBJ2-2, the V gene TRBV6-5, with a tentative D call TRBD1 (7 bases). Trimming removed 7 bases from V and 2 bases from J, with 14 bases in between. The germline gives CDR1 MNHEY, CDR2 SVGAGI. The CDR3 contains 15 residues. CDR3 nucleotides: TGTGCCAGCATCCAAGGAGGGGGCAACACCGGGGAGCTGTTTTTT. Translated: CASIQGGGNTGELFF.

V gene TRBV19 combines with J gene TRBJ2-2; TRBD2 aligns across 14 bases. V lost 3 bases to trimming and J lost 3 bases; unmatched junction nucleotides: 9. Germline values: CDR1 LNHDA, CDR2 SQIVND (reference sequence). This CDR3 has 19 residues. The CDR3 loop is CASSIWGLAGVEDTGELFF. CDR3 nucleotides: TGTGCCAGTAGTATCTGGGGACTAGCGGGAGTCGAGGACACCGGGGAGCTGTTTTTT.